These 2 T cell receptor beta chains came from one sample sequenced in a study of T-cell reconstitution after alpha-beta-depleted transplantation in children. During its preparation, the TCRbeta library received unique molecular identifiers. TCRdb called the PCR reads again in MiXCR, with one record for every CDR3 protein. This sample has roughly 610,000 distinct CDR3 sequences, with about 11% found just once. The source material was PBMCs from the stem cell graft donor, sampled from the stem cell graft. These receptors were taken from a human donor who donated a stem cell graft to a child with acute myeloid leukemia.

There are many counts of this clonotype. The V gene is TRBV6-5, the J gene TRBJ2-1; 7 bases agree with TRBD1. CDR1 MNHEY and CDR2 SVGAGI come from the germline V gene. Losses at the gene ends were 4 bases for V and 4 bases for J; bases not matched to a gene: 7. This CDR3 contains 15 residues. CDR3 sequence (DNA): TGTGCCAGCAGTTTTGAGACAGGGCCTTACAATGAGCAGTTCTTC. This codes for CASSFETGPYNEQFF.

This clonotype was picked up a small number of times. V and J are TRBV7-9 and TRBJ2-3; no clear D gene. V gave up 5 bases and J gave up 6 bases, with 15 bases separating them. The CDR3 spans 14 residues. Germline-derived CDR1 and CDR2 are SEHNR and FQNEAQ (reference sequence). This chain's CDR3 is CASSRFVGVDTQYF. The DNA for the CDR3 is TGTGCCAGCAGCCGCTTCGTCGGAGTTGATACGCAGTATTTT.